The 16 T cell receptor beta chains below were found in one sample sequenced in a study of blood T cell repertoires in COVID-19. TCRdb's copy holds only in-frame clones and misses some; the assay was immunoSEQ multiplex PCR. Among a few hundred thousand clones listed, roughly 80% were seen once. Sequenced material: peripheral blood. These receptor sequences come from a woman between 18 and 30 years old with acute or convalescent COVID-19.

CDR3 coding DNA: TGTGCCAGCAGCTTTAGCAACACCAACACCGGGGAGCTGTTTTTT. Translated: CASSFSNTNTGELFF. This chain uses TRBV7-2 with TRBJ2-2; D unresolved. V lost 3 bases and J lost 2, with 10 bases in between. CDR3 length: 15 amino acids. The germline V gene encodes CDR1 SGHTA and CDR2 FQGNSA.

The CDR3, as DNA: TGTGCCAGCAGCGTACGAAGTGCGGGAGGAGGAGATACGCAGTATTTT. It codes for CASSVRSAGGGDTQYF. V usage is TRBV9 and J usage is TRBJ2-3; 8 bases are a match to TRBD2. From germline, CDR1 is SGDLS and CDR2 YYNGEE. This CDR3 has 16 residues. V lost 1 base and J lost 5; bases outside the gene matches: 9.

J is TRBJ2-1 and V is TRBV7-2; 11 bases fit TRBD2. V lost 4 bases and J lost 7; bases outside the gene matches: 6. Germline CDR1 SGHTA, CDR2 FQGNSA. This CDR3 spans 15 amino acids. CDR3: CASSSGLADYNEQFF. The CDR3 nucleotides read TGTGCCAGCAGCTCGGGACTAGCGGACTATAATGAGCAGTTCTTC.

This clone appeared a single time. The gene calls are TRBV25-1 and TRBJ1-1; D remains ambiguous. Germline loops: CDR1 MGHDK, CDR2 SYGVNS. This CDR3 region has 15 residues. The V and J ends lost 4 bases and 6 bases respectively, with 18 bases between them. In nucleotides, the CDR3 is TGTGCCAGCAGTGGAGGTTGGGAGGGTTCAGCTGAAGCTTTCTTT. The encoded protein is CASSGGWEGSAEAFF. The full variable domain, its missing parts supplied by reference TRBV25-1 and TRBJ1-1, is EADIYQTPRYLVIGTGKKITLECSQTMGHDKMYWYQQDPGMELHLIHYSYGVNSTEKGDLSSESTVSRIRTEHFPLTLESARPSHTSQYLCASSGGWEGSAEAFFGQGTRLTVV.

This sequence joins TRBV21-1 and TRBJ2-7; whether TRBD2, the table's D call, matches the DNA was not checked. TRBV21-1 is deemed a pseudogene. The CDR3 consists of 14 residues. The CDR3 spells CASIQAGVGGEQYF. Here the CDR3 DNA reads TGTGCCAGCATACAGGCGGGAGTCGGTGGCGAGCAGTACTTC.

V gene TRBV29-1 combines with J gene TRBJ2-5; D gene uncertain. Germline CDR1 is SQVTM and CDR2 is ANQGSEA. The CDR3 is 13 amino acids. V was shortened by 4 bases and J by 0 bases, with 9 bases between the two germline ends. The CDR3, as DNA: TGCAGCGTTGCAGGCCAAAACCAAGAGACCCAGTACTTC. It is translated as CSVAGQNQETQYF.

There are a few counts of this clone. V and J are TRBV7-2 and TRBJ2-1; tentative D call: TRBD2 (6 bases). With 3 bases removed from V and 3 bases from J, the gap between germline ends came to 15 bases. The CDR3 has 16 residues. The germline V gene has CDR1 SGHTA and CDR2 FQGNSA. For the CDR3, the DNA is TGTGCCAGCAGCTTCCGGGAGCGGAGCAACTACAATGAGCAGTTCTTC. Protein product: CASSFRERSNYNEQFF.

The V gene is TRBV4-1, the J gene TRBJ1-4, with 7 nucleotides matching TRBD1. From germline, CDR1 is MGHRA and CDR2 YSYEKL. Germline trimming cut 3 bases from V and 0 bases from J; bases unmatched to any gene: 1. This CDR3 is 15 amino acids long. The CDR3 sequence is CASSHQGATNEKLFF. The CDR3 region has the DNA TGCGCCAGCAGCCATCAGGGGGCAACTAATGAAAAACTGTTTTTT.

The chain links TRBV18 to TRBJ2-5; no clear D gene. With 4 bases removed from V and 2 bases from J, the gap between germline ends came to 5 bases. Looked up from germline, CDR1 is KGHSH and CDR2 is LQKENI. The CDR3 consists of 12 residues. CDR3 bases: TGTGCCAGCTCACTACTACAAGAGACCCAGTACTTC. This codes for CASSLLQETQYF.

The CDR3 loop is CASSYRDTTYEQYF. CDR3 coding DNA: TGTGCCAGCAGTTACCGGGACACTACCTACGAGCAGTACTTC. The chain employs TRBV6-5 and TRBJ2-7; possible D gene TRBD1, 6 bases. The CDR3 extends over 14 amino acids. V was shortened by 2 bases and J by 2 bases, with 10 bases between the two germline ends. Looked up from germline, CDR1 is MNHEY and CDR2 is SVGAGI.

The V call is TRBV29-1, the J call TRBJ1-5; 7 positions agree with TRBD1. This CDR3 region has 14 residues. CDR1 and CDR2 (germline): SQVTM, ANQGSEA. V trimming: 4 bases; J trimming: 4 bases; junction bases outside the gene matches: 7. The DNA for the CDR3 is TGCAGCGTTGCGGCAGGGGGAAATAATCAGCCCCAGCATTTT. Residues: CSVAAGGNNQPQHF.

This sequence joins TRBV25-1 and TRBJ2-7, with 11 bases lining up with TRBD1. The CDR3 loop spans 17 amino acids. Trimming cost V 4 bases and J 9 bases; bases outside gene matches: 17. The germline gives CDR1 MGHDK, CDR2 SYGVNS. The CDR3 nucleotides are TGTGCCAGCAGTGCCTCCGGGACAGGGGGTACCAACCTGGGGCAGTACTTC. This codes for CASSASGTGGTNLGQYF.

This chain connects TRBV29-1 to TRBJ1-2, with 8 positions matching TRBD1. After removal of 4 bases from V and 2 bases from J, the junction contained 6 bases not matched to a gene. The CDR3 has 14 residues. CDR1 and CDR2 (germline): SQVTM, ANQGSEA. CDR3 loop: CSVGGRDRNYGYTF. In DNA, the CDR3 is TGCAGCGTTGGCGGACGGGACAGGAACTATGGCTACACCTTC. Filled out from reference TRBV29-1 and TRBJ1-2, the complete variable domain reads SAVISQKPSRDICQRGTSLTIQCQVDSQVTMMFWYRQQPGQSLTLIATANQGSEATYESGFVIDKFPISRPNLTFSTLTVSNMSPEDSSIYLCSVGGRDRNYGYTFGSGTRLTVV.

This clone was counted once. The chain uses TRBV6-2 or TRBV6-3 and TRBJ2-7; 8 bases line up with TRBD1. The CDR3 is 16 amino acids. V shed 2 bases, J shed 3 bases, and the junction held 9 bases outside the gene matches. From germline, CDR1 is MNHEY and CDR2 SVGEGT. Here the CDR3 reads CASSYGDRGEYYEQYF. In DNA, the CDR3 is TGTGCCAGCAGTTACGGAGACAGGGGTGAATACTACGAGCAGTACTTC.

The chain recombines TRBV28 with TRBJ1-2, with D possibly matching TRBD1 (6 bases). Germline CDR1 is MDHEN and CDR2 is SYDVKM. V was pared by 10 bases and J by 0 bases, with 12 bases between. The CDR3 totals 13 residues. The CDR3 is CANSQGPNYGYTF. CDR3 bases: TGTGCCAACTCACAGGGTCCTAACTATGGCTACACCTTC.

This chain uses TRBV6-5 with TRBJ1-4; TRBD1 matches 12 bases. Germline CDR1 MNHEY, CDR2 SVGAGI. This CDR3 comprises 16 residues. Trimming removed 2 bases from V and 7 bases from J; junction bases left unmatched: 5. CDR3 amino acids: CASSYGTGGLGEKLFF. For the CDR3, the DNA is TGTGCCAGCAGTTACGGGACAGGGGGCCTGGGTGAAAAACTGTTTTTT.